The 28 T cell receptor beta chains given below trace back to one sample, sequenced in a study of T cells expressing NK-cell markers (dated by TCRdb to the early 2020s). Library prep was done by 5' RACE. Sequencing instrument: Illumina HiSeq 2000. TCRdb reprocessed the public reads and reports one entry per CDR3 protein sequence, without DNA. The sample's own table lists about 400,000 distinct CDR3 sequences. The ten largest clones capture about 11% of the sample. The source material was blood T cells: a sorted CD56 or NKG2C T cell subset, CD4+ or CD8+ T cells, or bulk PBMC T cells (not recorded which). Receptors originate from a woman between 50 and 59 years old in good health. Donor details come from another sample of the same person, matched by shared clones.

This CDR3 is CASSQGQGVGPLHF. The chain links TRBV12-3 or TRBV12-4 to TRBJ1-6; the D gene TCRdb calls, TRBD1, cannot be checked with no DNA. This CDR3 contains 14 residues.

The chain carries TRBV24-1 and TRBJ2-2; TCRdb indicates TRBD1, and absent DNA this call remains unverified. Germline V gives CDR1 KGHDR, CDR2 SFDVKD. The CDR3 runs to 18 residues. CDR3 loop: CATSDFSKGQKNTGELFF.

The chain carries TRBV29-1 and TRBJ1-2; TCRdb's assignment of TRBD1 cannot be checked, as there is no DNA. Germline CDR1 SQVTM, CDR2 ANQGSEA. CDR3 length: 12 residues. The CDR3 protein is CSVTGGVDGYTF.

V and J are TRBV9 and TRBJ1-4. CDR1 and CDR2 (germline): SGDLS, YYNGEE. This CDR3 is 15 amino acids long. The CDR3 is CASSVAAGTNEKLFF.

The chain uses TRBV11-2 and TRBJ2-1; lacking DNA, the TRBD1 call made by TCRdb goes unchecked. The CDR3 has 15 amino acids. Germline V lookup: CDR1 SGHAT, CDR2 FQNNGV. Here the CDR3 reads CASSPGAGSYNEQFF.

The CDR3 sequence: CASRDRGSNQPQHF. The V gene is TRBV4-1, the J gene TRBJ1-5; no DNA is available, so the TRBD1 call from TCRdb remains unchecked. The CDR3 covers 14 residues. CDR1 MGHRA and CDR2 YSYEKL come from the germline V gene.

This chain joins TRBV5-1 and TRBJ1-5. The V gene's germline CDR1 is SGHRS and CDR2 YFSETQ. CDR3 size: 16 residues. The CDR3 is CASSLEGIHSNQPQHF.

The rearrangement joins TRBV25-1 to TRBJ1-1. This CDR3 has 12 residues. The germline V gene has CDR1 MGHDK and CDR2 SYGVNS. CDR3 residues: CASSELGTEAFF.

The chain recombines TRBV27 with TRBJ1-1; no DNA is available, so the TRBD1 call from TCRdb remains unchecked. The CDR3 runs 15 residues. CDR1 and CDR2 (germline): MNHEY, SMNVEV (reference sequence). The CDR3 region is CASSLSGGMGAEAFF.

The rearrangement links TRBV20-1 to TRBJ2-7; TCRdb's D gene call, TRBD2, goes unchecked for lack of DNA. This CDR3 has 15 residues. CDR1 is DFQATT and CDR2 is SNEGSKA in the germline V gene (reference sequence). This CDR3 reads CSARDGTSVNYEQYF.

This rearrangement joins TRBV5-1 to TRBJ2-5; there is no DNA to check the TCRdb D call of TRBD2. Germline V gives CDR1 SGHRS, CDR2 YFSETQ. The CDR3 spans 13 residues. The CDR3 here is CASSISVQETQYF.

This chain joins TRBV12-3 or TRBV12-4 and TRBJ1-6; TCRdb lists TRBD1, though no DNA is available to test this call. CDR3 length: 15 amino acids. This CDR3 reads CASSRDRSRSSPLHF.

V usage is TRBV19 and J usage is TRBJ2-5; TCRdb names TRBD2, which stays unverified in the absence of DNA. CDR3 size: 15 residues. Per the germline V gene, CDR1 is LNHDA and CDR2 is SQIVND (reference sequence). The CDR3 loop is CASKLAGGPMETQYF.

The chain employs TRBV12-3 or TRBV12-4 and TRBJ2-7. The CDR3 loop spans 12 amino acids. CDR3 residues: CASSFRRYEQYF.

The chain recombines TRBV7-7 with TRBJ2-2; TCRdb calls TRBD2, which cannot be checked without DNA. CDR1 and CDR2 from the germline V gene are SSHAT and FNYEAQ (reference sequence). This CDR3 comprises 18 residues. CDR3 protein: CASSQTPSGRGNTGELFF.

This sequence joins TRBV29-1 and TRBJ2-7; TCRdb outputs TRBD2, but without DNA this stays unchecked. The CDR3 runs 15 residues. Per germline, CDR1 SQVTM and CDR2 ANQGSEA. The CDR3 reads CSVVLSGSPNYEQYF.

The gene calls are TRBV5-1 and TRBJ2-3; as DNA is missing, the TRBD2 call by TCRdb cannot be tested. This CDR3 contains 17 residues. The germline V gene has CDR1 SGHRS and CDR2 YFSETQ. The CDR3 protein is CASSSAGEVTYTDTQYF.

CDR3 region: CASSLAGLLGPYNEQFF. V gene TRBV5-1 combines with J gene TRBJ2-1. Germline CDR1 SGHRS, CDR2 YFSETQ. The CDR3 runs to 17 residues. Based on the CDR3 plus reference TRBV5-1 and TRBJ2-1, the full variable domain is KAGVTQTPRYLIKTRGQQVTLSCSPISGHRSVSWYQQTPGQGLQFLFEYFSETQRNKGNFPGRFSGRQFSNSRSEMNVSTLELGDSALYLCASSLAGLLGPYNEQFFGPGTRLTVL.

V and J are TRBV20-1 and TRBJ1-1; the D gene TCRdb calls, TRBD1, cannot be checked with no DNA. This CDR3 is 12 amino acids long. Per the germline V gene, CDR1 is DFQATT and CDR2 is SNEGSKA (reference sequence). The CDR3 protein is CSVRTGTTEAFF.

This chain joins TRBV4-1 and TRBJ1-5; TCRdb designates TRBD1, a call that cannot be tested without DNA. Germline CDR1 MGHRA, CDR2 YSYEKL. This CDR3 contains 15 residues. The chain's CDR3 is CASSQTGVGNQPQHF.

CDR3 protein: CASSFPLAGPFGGNQPQHF. This chain links TRBV6-2 or TRBV6-3 with TRBJ1-5. Looked up from germline, CDR1 is MNHEY and CDR2 is SVGEGT. This CDR3 contains 19 residues.

The rearrangement joins TRBV7-8 to TRBJ2-2; the TRBD1 assignment by TCRdb is unverifiable without DNA. Germline loops: CDR1 SGHVS, CDR2 FQNEAQ. The CDR3 is made up of 16 amino acids. The CDR3 reads CASRGDRDRFKGELFF. Looking up the rest from reference TRBV7-8 and TRBJ2-2 gives the full variable domain: GAGVSQSPRYKVAKRGQDVALRCDPISGHVSLFWYQQALGQGPEFLTYFQNEAQLDKSGLPSDRFFAERPEGSVSTLKIQRTQQEDSAVYLCASRGDRDRFKGELFFGEGSRLTVL.

The CDR3 sequence: CSVLQANVLTF. The chain employs TRBV29-1 and TRBJ2-6. This CDR3 is built from 11 residues. CDR1 SQVTM and CDR2 ANQGSEA come from the germline V gene.

The chain is built from TRBV5-1 and TRBJ2-1; TCRdb's D gene call, TRBD2, goes unchecked for lack of DNA. Looked up from germline, CDR1 is SGHRS and CDR2 is YFSETQ. This CDR3 spans 15 amino acids. This chain's CDR3 is CASRLWALGYNEQFF.

The chain links TRBV9 to TRBJ2-1. This CDR3 contains 16 residues. Looked up from germline, CDR1 is SGDLS and CDR2 is YYNGEE. The CDR3 protein is CASSVDTGGPYNEQFF.

This chain uses TRBV7-8 with TRBJ1-2; the TCRdb call, TRBD1, lacks DNA for checking. Germline V CDR1 and CDR2: SGHVS, FQNEAQ. CDR3 length: 15 residues. The CDR3 sequence is CASSLAGADPYGYTF. The full variable domain, rest sourced from reference TRBV7-8 and TRBJ1-2, is GAGVSQSPRYKVAKRGQDVALRCDPISGHVSLFWYQQALGQGPEFLTYFQNEAQLDKSGLPSDRFFAERPEGSVSTLKIQRTQQEDSAVYLCASSLAGADPYGYTFGSGTRLTVV.

The chain joins TRBV4-1 to TRBJ1-2. From germline, CDR1 is MGHRA and CDR2 YSYEKL. There are 15 residues in the CDR3. CDR3 amino acids: CASSQEFRSYYGYTF.

V and J are TRBV5-1 and TRBJ2-1; TCRdb names TRBD2, which stays unverified in the absence of DNA. Germline V CDR1 and CDR2: SGHRS, YFSETQ. The CDR3 runs 16 residues. This chain's CDR3 is CASSSGLTSGINEQFF.